In its sample, the clone carrying this T cell receptor beta chain was seen once. This sample was taken from a study of OX40 agonist ivuxolimab in advanced cancers. The assay was immunoSEQ multiplex PCR, and TCRdb's table has in-frame clones only and misses some. This table holds just over 90,000 clones, around 94% found once. The germline V and J ends were trimmed by 2 bases and 10 bases, with 14 bases remaining between them. Germline CDR1 and CDR2: GTSNPN and SVGIG (reference sequence). The CDR3 sequence is 13 residues long. Here the sequenced sample was CD4+ or CD8+ T cells sorted from blood, taken in a trial of the OX40 agonist ivuxolimab. The clonotype comes from an adult with an advanced solid tumor such as melanoma, head and neck, liver or kidney cancer. The V gene is TRBV30, the J gene TRBJ1-4; the D is unclear. The CDR3 DNA reads as TGTGCCTGGAGTTCCCCCCAGCGGGGAAAACTGTTTTTT. This codes for CAWSSPQRGKLFF.